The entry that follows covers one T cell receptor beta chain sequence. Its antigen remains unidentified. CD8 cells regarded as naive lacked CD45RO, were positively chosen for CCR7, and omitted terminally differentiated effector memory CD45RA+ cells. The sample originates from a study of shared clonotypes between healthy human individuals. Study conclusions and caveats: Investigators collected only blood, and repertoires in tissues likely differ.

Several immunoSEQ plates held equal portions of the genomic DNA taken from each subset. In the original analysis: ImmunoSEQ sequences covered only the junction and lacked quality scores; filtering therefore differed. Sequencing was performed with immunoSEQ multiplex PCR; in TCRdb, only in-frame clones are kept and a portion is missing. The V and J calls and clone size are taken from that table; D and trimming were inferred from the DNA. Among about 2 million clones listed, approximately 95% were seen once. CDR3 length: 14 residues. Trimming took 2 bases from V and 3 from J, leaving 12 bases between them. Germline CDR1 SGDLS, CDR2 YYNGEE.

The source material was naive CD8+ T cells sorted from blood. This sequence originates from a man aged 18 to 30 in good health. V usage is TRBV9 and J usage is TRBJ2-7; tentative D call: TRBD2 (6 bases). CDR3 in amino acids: CASSVGGVNYEQYF. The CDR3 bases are TGTGCCAGCAGCGTGGGCGGGGTGAACTACGAGCAGTACTTC. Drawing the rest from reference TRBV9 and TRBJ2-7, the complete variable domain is DSGVTQTPKHLITATGQRVTLRCSPRSGDLSVYWYQQSLDQGLQFLIQYYNGEERAKGNILERFSAQQFPDLHSELNLSSLELGDSALYFCASSVGGVNYEQYFGPGTRLTVT.